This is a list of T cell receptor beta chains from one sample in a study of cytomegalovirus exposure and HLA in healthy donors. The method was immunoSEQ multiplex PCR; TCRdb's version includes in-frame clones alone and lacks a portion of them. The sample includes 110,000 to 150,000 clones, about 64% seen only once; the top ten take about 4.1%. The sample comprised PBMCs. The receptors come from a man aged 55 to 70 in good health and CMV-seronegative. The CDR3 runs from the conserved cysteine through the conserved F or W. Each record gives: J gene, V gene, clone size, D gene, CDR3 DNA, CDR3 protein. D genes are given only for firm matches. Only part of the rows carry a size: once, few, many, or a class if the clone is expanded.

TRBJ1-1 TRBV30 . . TGTGCCTGGATCTCGCGGGGGCGCCGGACTGAAGCTTTCTTT CAWISRGRRTEAFF
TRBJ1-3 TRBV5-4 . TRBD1 TGTGCCAGCAGCTTTCTCCGACAGGGCTCCGGAAACACCATATATTTT CASSFLRQGSGNTIYF
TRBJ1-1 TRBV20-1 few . TGCAGTGCTAGAGATCTCGAAGCTTTCTTT CSARDLEAFF
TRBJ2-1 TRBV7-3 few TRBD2 TGTGCCAGCAGCATAAGCGGGGGGCTCTACAATGAGCAGTTCTTC CASSISGGLYNEQFF
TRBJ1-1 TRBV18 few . TGTGCCAGCTCACCCGGGGAACACACTGAAGCTTTCTTT CASSPGEHTEAFF
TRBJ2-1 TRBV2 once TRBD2 TGTGCCAGCAGCAGAGGCGGGGGAAGCTCCTACAATGAGCAGTTCTTC CASSRGGGSSYNEQFF
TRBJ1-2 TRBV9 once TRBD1 TGTGCCAGCAGTGGGACAGGGTGGGATCACGCGGGTGGCTACACCTTC CASSGTGWDHAGGYTF
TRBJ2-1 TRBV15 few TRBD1 TGTGCCACCAGCAGAGTCCAGGGGGCCAGCTCCTACAATGAGCAGTTCTTC CATSRVQGASSYNEQFF
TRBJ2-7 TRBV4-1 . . TGCGCCAGCAGCCAAGATTATAGAAGCTTCGAGCAGTACTTC CASSQDYRSFEQYF
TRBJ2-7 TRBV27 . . TGTGCCAGCACCGCTCCTTACACCCCTTACGAGCAGTACTTC CASTAPYTPYEQYF
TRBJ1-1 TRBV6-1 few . TGTGCCAGCAGACTGCGGGGAATCACTGAAGCTTTCTTT CASRLRGITEAFF
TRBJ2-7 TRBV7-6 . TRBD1 TGTGCCAGCAGCCCGCGGACAGGGGATTTATACGAGCAGTACTTC CASSPRTGDLYEQYF
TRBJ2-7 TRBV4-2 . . TGTGCCAGCAGCCAAGATAGCCTGGGGAGGAAAGCCGAGCAGTACTTC CASSQDSLGRKAEQYF
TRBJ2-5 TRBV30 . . TGTGCCTGGAGTCGGGGGTTCCAAGAGACCCAGTACTTC CAWSRGFQETQYF
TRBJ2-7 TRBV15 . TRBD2 TGTGCCACCAGCAGAGGGGGGGGAGCAACCTACGAGCAGTACTTC CATSRGGGATYEQYF
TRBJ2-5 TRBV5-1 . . TGCGCCAGCAGCTTGAACCGGGAGACCCAGTACTTC CASSLNRETQYF
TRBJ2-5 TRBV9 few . TGTGCCAGCAGCGTGTCGGACTACCAAGAGACCCAGTACTTC CASSVSDYQETQYF
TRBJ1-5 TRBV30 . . TGTGCCTGGGGGCAGGGTAGGGATCAGCCCCAGCATTTT CAWGQGRDQPQHF
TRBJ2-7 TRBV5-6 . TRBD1 TGTGCCAGCAGCTTGGCCGGACAGGGGGGTTCCTACGAGCAGTACTTC CASSLAGQGGSYEQYF
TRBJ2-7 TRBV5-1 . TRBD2 TGCGCCAGCAGCTTGGTAGCGGGAGGGCCCTACGAGCAGTACTTC CASSLVAGGPYEQYF
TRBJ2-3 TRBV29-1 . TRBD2 TGCAGCGACGGTTTAGCGGGAGTAGCAGATACGCAGTATTTT CSDGLAGVADTQYF
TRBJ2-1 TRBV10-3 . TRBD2 TGTGCCACCTCGGGGGGGAGCCCCCCGAACAATGAGCAGTTCTTC CATSGGSPPNNEQFF
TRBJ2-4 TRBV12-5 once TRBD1 TGTGCTAGTGGTTTGGCATCTCCCCGGGACAGAAAAGCCAAAAACATTCAGTACTTC CASGLASPRDRKAKNIQYF
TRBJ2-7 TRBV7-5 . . TGTGCCACCTCGCTAGACGAGCAGTACTTC CATSLDEQYF
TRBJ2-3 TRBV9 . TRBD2 TGTGCCAGCAGCCCCCGTAGCGGGATGGACGATACGCAGTATTTT CASSPRSGMDDTQYF
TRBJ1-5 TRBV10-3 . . TGTGCCATCAGTGAGTCGATCGCCGCCCAGATCAATCAGCCCCAGCATTTT CAISESIAAQINQPQHF
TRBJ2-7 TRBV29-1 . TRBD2 TGCAGCGTTGATGGGCTAGCGGGAGGGACATACGAGCAGTACTTC CSVDGLAGGTYEQYF
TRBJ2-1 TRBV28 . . TGTGCCAGCAGTCCGCTAAGCCAAGGCAGGGCTGGAGATGAGCAGTTCTTC CASSPLSQGRAGDEQFF
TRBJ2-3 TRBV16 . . TGTGCCAGCAGCCAATGGGGCAGAAGTTCTAGCACAGATACGCAGTATTTT CASSQWGRSSSTDTQYF
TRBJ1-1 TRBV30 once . TGTGCCTGGAGTGGCACCCGGGATCAAGCTTTCTTT CAWSGTRDQAFF
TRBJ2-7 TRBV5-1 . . TGCGCCAGCAGCTTGGACGGGGGACTTAGCGAGCAGTACTTC CASSLDGGLSEQYF
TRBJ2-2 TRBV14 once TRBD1 TGTGCCAGCAGCCAAGATTACCCCGGGACAGGGAACACCGGGGAGCTGTTTTTT CASSQDYPGTGNTGELFF
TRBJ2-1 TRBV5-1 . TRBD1 TGCGCCAGCAGCTCCTTTGGCGGAATCCTCCGGGACAGGGAATACAATGAGCAGTTCTTC CASSSFGGILRDREYNEQFF
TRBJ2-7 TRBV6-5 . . TGTGCCAGCAGCCAGGGGACAACCTACGAGCAGTACTTC CASSQGTTYEQYF
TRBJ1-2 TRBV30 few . TGTGCCTGGAGTAAGGGGTCGTACTATGGCTACACCTTC CAWSKGSYYGYTF
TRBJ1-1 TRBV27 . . TGTGCCAGCAGTTTTAGGGTGGGAGGTGAAGCTTTCTTT CASSFRVGGEAFF
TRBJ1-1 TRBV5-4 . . TGTGCCAGCAGCTTTAATACGGGGGGTGGCACTGAAGCTTTCTTT CASSFNTGGGTEAFF
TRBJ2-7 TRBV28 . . TGTGCCAGCAGTTCGGCAGGGCCAAGGGACGAGCAGTACTTC CASSSAGPRDEQYF
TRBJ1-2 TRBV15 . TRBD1 TGTGCCACCAGCAGAGATCAGGGGGGACAGGGGGCCCGTGGCTACACCTTC CATSRDQGGQGARGYTF
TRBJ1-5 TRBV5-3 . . TGTGCCAGAAGCTCCCCAGCCGGGACATATAGCAATCAGCCCCAGCATTTT CARSSPAGTYSNQPQHF
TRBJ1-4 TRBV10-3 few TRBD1 TGTGCCACTCTGACTCCGGGACAGGGGAATGAAAAACTGTTTTTT CATLTPGQGNEKLFF
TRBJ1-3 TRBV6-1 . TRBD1 TGTGCCAGTTGGACAGGGGCAGATGGAAACACCATATATTTT CASWTGADGNTIYF
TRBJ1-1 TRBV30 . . TGTGCCTGGAGATTACCGGGGAACACTGAAGCTTTCTTT CAWRLPGNTEAFF
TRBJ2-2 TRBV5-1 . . TGCGCCAGCAGCACCAGACAGATGATGGGGCCGAACACCGGGGAGCTGTTTTTT CASSTRQMMGPNTGELFF